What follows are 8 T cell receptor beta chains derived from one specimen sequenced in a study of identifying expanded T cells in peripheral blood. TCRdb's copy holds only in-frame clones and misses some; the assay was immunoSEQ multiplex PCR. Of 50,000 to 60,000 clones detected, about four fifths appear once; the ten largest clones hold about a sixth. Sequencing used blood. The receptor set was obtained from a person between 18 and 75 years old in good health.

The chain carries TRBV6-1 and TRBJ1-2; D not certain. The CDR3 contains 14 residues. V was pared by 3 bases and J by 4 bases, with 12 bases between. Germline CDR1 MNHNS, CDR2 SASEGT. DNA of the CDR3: TGTGCCAGCAGTGATTCCGGAGAGGGCTATGGCTACACCTTC. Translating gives CASSDSGEGYGYTF.

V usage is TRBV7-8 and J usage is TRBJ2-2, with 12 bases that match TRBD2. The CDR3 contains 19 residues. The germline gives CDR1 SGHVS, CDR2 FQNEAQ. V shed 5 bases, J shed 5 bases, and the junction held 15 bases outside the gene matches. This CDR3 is CASSLRGLAGSTGTGELFF. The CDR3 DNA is TGTGCCAGCAGCCTCCGTGGACTAGCGGGGTCAACGGGGACCGGGGAGCTGTTTTTT.

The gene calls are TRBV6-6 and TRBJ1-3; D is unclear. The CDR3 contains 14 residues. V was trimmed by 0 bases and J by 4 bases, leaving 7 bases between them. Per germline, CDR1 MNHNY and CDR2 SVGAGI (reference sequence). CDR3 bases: TGTGCCAGCAGTTACTCAGAGAAAGGAAACACCATATATTTT. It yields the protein CASSYSEKGNTIYF.

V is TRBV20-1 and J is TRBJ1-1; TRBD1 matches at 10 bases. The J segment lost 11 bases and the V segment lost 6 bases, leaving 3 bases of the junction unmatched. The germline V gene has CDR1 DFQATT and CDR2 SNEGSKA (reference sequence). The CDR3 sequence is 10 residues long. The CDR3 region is CSAPDRGAFF. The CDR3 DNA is TGCAGTGCCCCGGACAGGGGGGCTTTCTTT.

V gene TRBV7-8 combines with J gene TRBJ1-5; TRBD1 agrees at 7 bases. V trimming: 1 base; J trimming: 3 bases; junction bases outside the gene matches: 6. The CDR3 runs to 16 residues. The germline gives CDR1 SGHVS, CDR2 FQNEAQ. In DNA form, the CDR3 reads TGTGCCAGCAGCTTAGTCGGTCAGGGGGACAATCAGCCCCAGCATTTT. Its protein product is CASSLVGQGDNQPQHF. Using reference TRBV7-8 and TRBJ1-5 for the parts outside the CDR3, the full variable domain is GAGVSQSPRYKVAKRGQDVALRCDPISGHVSLFWYQQALGQGPEFLTYFQNEAQLDKSGLPSDRFFAERPEGSVSTLKIQRTQQEDSAVYLCASSLVGQGDNQPQHFGDGTRLSIL.

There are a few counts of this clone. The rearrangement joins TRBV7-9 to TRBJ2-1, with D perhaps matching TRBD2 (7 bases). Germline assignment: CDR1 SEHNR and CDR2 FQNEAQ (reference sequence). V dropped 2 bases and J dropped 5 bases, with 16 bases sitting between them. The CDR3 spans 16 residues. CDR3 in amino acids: CASSLLGGGADNEQFF. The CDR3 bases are TGTGCCAGCAGCTTACTCGGAGGGGGGGCCGACAATGAGCAGTTCTTC.

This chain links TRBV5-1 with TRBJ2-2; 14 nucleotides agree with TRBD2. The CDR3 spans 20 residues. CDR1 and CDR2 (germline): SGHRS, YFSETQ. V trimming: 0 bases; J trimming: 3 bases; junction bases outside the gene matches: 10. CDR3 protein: CASSLAGTSGGPTYTGELFF. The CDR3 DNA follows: TGCGCCAGCAGCTTGGCCGGGACTAGCGGGGGCCCTACATACACCGGGGAGCTGTTTTTT.

The CDR3 region is CASSHLAGLDNEQFF. The CDR3 DNA sequence: TGCGCCAGCAGCCACCTAGCGGGGCTCGACAATGAGCAGTTCTTC. V gene TRBV4-1 combines with J gene TRBJ2-1; 9 nucleotides match TRBD2. Germline assignment: CDR1 MGHRA and CDR2 YSYEKL. CDR3 length: 15 amino acids. With 3 bases clipped from V and 5 bases from J, the junction kept 5 bases outside the gene matches.